The clone carrying this TCR beta chain was detected ten times or more. Its antigen remains unknown. Full-length variable regions came from constant-region reverse primers plus semi-nested Nested Universal Primer A PCR. TCRdb used MiXCR to reprocess the 5' RACE reads, holding one entry per CDR3 protein. The table shows some 30,000 distinct CDR3 sequences, with roughly 24% occurring only once. Notes on the study in general: The TCR gene usage of tumor memory CD4+ T cells clustered together with blood and lymph node memory CD4+ cells and with lymph node naive CD4+ cells.

The length of the CDR3 is 13 residues. V shed 6 bases and J shed 2 bases, with 10 bases lying between them. Sequenced: naive CD4+ T cells sorted from a lymph node. The sample's subset: naive CD4+ T cells, CD4+CD45RA+CD25-. The receptor was isolated from a female donor with breast cancer. This chain joins TRBV12-3 or TRBV12-4 and TRBJ2-5, with D tentatively TRBD2 (6 bases). The CDR3 here is CASSRLVQETQYF. CDR3 sequence (DNA): TGTGCCAGCAGCAGACTAGTACAAGAGACCCAGTACTTC.